Below are 27 T cell receptor beta chains sequenced from a single sample in a study of beta chain features in type 1 diabetes. TCRB transcripts that were expressed got sequenced, as all of the isolated RNA had been reverse transcribed. The assay was immunoSEQ multiplex PCR, and TCRdb's table has in-frame clones only and misses some. This table holds approximately 44,000 clones, just over 50% found once. The sample comprised Tregs from blood. These receptors were collected from a woman younger than 30 in good health.

The sample holds a few counts of this clone. The chain is built from TRBV6-1 and TRBJ2-3, with TRBD2 matching 9 bases. The V gene end was trimmed by 1 base and the J gene end by 6 bases; junction bases not matched to a gene: 11. Germline loops: CDR1 MNHNS, CDR2 SASEGT. CDR3 size: 17 residues. The CDR3 bases are TGTGCCAGCAGTGAAGAGTCTAGCGGGATATACAGGGATACGCAGTATTTT. It is translated as CASSEESSGIYRDTQYF.

This chain uses TRBV11-2 with TRBJ2-1; 7 nucleotides agree with TRBD1. V shed 5 bases and J 11 bases; nucleotides not matched to a gene: 9. The germline V gene encodes CDR1 SGHAT and CDR2 FQNNGV. CDR3 length: 13 residues. The CDR3 is CASSTRQGAKQFF. The CDR3 bases are TGTGCCAGCAGCACCAGACAGGGCGCCAAGCAGTTCTTC.

This clone was found a few times. The chain uses TRBV9 and TRBJ1-4; 7 nucleotides line up with TRBD1. The J segment lost 8 bases and the V segment lost 0 bases, leaving 10 bases of the junction unmatched. The CDR3 length is 16 residues. From germline, CDR1 is SGDLS and CDR2 YYNGEE. As DNA, the CDR3 is TGTGCCAGCAGCGTAGCCGGTGGGACAGTGGAGGAAAAACTGTTTTTT. It is translated as CASSVAGGTVEEKLFF.

V and J are TRBV28 and TRBJ2-7; the D gene is possibly TRBD1 (6 bases). Germline assignment: CDR1 MDHEN and CDR2 SYDVKM. There are 13 residues in the CDR3. The germline V and J ends were trimmed by 6 bases and 3 bases, with 12 bases remaining between them. Written as DNA, the CDR3 is TGTGCCAGCAGCCCCGGGACATTCTACGAGCAGTACTTC. This translates into CASSPGTFYEQYF.

The chain couples TRBV28 to TRBJ2-3; perhaps TRBD2 as D (6 bases). Germline CDR1 and CDR2: MDHEN and SYDVKM. The length of the CDR3 is 14 residues. V was clipped by 3 bases and J by 10 bases, with 17 bases between them. The CDR3 DNA follows: TGTGCCAGCAGTTTGCCCCCTGTGTGGGAGGCGCAGTATTTT. It specifies CASSLPPVWEAQYF.

This clone has only a few counts. CDR3 residues: CASSPSGVRTDTQYF. The CDR3, as DNA: TGTGCCAGCTCACCTTCAGGGGTCCGCACAGATACGCAGTATTTT. V usage is TRBV18 and J usage is TRBJ2-3, with D perhaps matching TRBD1 (6 bases). Trimming removed 3 bases at V and 1 base at J, with 11 bases between. The CDR3 loop spans 15 amino acids. Germline CDR1 and CDR2: KGHSH and LQKENI.

The rearrangement uses TRBV28 and TRBJ1-2; D not certain. Trimming removed 2 bases at V and 2 bases at J, with 12 bases between. The CDR3 extends over 15 amino acids. CDR1 and CDR2 (germline): MDHEN, SYDVKM. The CDR3 here is CASSLGFWENYGYTF. CDR3 nucleotide sequence: TGTGCCAGCAGTTTAGGGTTTTGGGAGAACTATGGCTACACCTTC.

The gene calls are TRBV6-1 and TRBJ2-1, with 11 bases that match TRBD2. CDR3 length: 16 amino acids. The germline CDR1 and CDR2 sequences are MNHNS and SASEGT. Unmatched junction bases numbered 11, after V lost 4 bases and J lost 9 bases. CDR3 sequence: CASSVGGLAGGGEQFF. The DNA for the CDR3 is TGTGCCAGCAGTGTGGGGGGGCTAGCGGGAGGCGGTGAGCAGTTCTTC.

This clone was picked up a small number of times. The V call is TRBV6-5, the J call TRBJ2-7, with 7 bases fitting TRBD2. CDR3 length equals 13 residues. The germline V gene encodes CDR1 MNHEY and CDR2 SVGAGI. V dropped 8 bases and J dropped 0; count of bases not matched to a gene: 4. The CDR3 protein is CASSRDYSYEQYF. The CDR3 bases are TGTGCCAGCTCCCGGGACTACTCCTACGAGCAGTACTTC.

V gene TRBV29-1 combines with J gene TRBJ2-7, with TRBD2 as a possible D gene (6 bases). CDR3 size: 15 residues. Germline V gene sequence: CDR1 SQVTM, CDR2 ANQGSEA. V was trimmed by 4 bases and J by 3 bases, leaving 19 bases between them. CDR3 region: CSVAGAGAGLYEQYF. The CDR3 nucleotides read TGCAGCGTTGCAGGTGCAGGAGCGGGCCTCTACGAGCAGTACTTC.

This chain uses TRBV29-1 with TRBJ1-3; D not certain. V was shortened by 4 bases and J by 4 bases, with 8 bases between the two germline ends. CDR1 and CDR2 from the germline V gene are SQVTM and ANQGSEA. The CDR3 is 12 amino acids. CDR3 nucleotides: TGCAGCGTTGTTACAGCCGGAAACACCATATATTTT. Residues: CSVVTAGNTIYF.

V and J are TRBV7-2 and TRBJ2-4, with D perhaps matching TRBD1 (6 bases). CDR1 is SGHTA and CDR2 is FQGNSA in the germline V gene. V lost 5 bases and J 0 bases, leaving 14 bases between the germline ends. The length of the CDR3 is 16 residues. CDR3 region: CASSNRDSLAKNIQYF. The CDR3, as DNA: TGTGCCAGCAGCAACAGGGATAGCCTAGCCAAAAACATTCAGTACTTC.

V gene TRBV5-1 combines with J gene TRBJ2-1, with 12 nucleotides matching TRBD1. From germline, CDR1 is SGHRS and CDR2 YFSETQ. The CDR3 extends over 15 amino acids. The junction had 3 bases not matched to a gene; V was cut back by 0 bases and J by 8 bases. The CDR3 DNA follows: TGCGCCAGCAGCTTGGGGGGGACAGGGGGCGATGAGCAGTTCTTC. Translation: CASSLGGTGGDEQFF.

This clone has only a few counts. The chain recombines TRBV7-3 with TRBJ1-6, with 7 bases fitting TRBD1. Germline-derived CDR1 and CDR2 are SGHTA and FQGTGA. V lost 2 bases, J lost 10 bases, and 11 bases stayed unmatched. The CDR3 is 16 residues long. The chain's CDR3 is CASSLDGGQSGSPLHF. CDR3 sequence (DNA): TGTGCCAGCAGCTTAGATGGGGGACAGTCTGGGTCACCCCTCCACTTT.

This chain joins TRBV11-2 and TRBJ2-7; TRBD1 matches at 8 bases. This CDR3 spans 15 amino acids. The ends lost 5 bases at V and 2 bases at J; junction bases unmatched: 8. The germline V gene encodes CDR1 SGHAT and CDR2 FQNNGV. CDR3 sequence: CASSIPGTGTYEQYF. CDR3 in DNA: TGTGCCAGCAGCATACCCGGGACAGGTACCTACGAGCAGTACTTC.

V usage is TRBV9 and J usage is TRBJ1-6; D possibly corresponds to TRBD1 (6 bases). Trimming stripped 7 bases from V and 4 bases from J, with 15 bases between. Germline V lookup: CDR1 SGDLS, CDR2 YYNGEE. This CDR3 spans 15 amino acids. CDR3 amino acids: CASARTGQYNSPLHF. In nucleotides, the CDR3 is TGTGCCAGCGCGCGGACGGGACAATATAATTCACCCCTCCACTTT.

V and J are TRBV5-4 and TRBJ2-5, with a weak D call TRBD2 (6 bases). V was clipped by 3 bases and J by 2 bases, with 8 bases between them. The germline gives CDR1 SGHNT, CDR2 YYREEE (reference sequence). This CDR3 has 13 residues. The CDR3 reads CASSSGLQETQYF. The CDR3 DNA reads TGTGCCAGCAGCTCGGGACTGCAAGAGACCCAGTACTTC.

V gene TRBV18 combines with J gene TRBJ2-1; no clear D gene. Germline loops: CDR1 KGHSH, CDR2 LQKENI. V gave up 6 bases and J gave up 4 bases, with 13 bases separating them. The CDR3 runs 14 residues. The CDR3 DNA is TGTGCCAGCTCGTCGTCTCGCGGTTACAATGAGCAGTTCTTC. Translation gives CASSSSRGYNEQFF.

For the CDR3, the DNA is TGTGCCAGCAGCTCACCCCAAGGGGGCAGGAACACCGGGGAGCTGTTTTTT. Translation gives CASSSPQGGRNTGELFF. V and J are TRBV5-5 and TRBJ2-2; 7 bases align to TRBD1. CDR3 size: 17 residues. V lost 3 bases and J lost 1; bases outside the gene matches: 9. Looked up from germline, CDR1 is SGHKS and CDR2 is YYEKEE (reference sequence).

CDR3 sequence reads: CAWSVLFEAFF. For the CDR3, the DNA is TGTGCCTGGAGTGTACTCTTCGAAGCTTTCTTT. This chain joins TRBV30 and TRBJ1-1; D gene ambiguous. The germline gives CDR1 GTSNPN, CDR2 SVGIG (reference sequence). V dropped 0 bases and J dropped 8 bases, with 7 bases sitting between them. The CDR3 runs 11 residues.

Comments on this clone: In the same sample, other DNA sequences code for this CDR3. The rearrangement links TRBV19 to TRBJ1-2; D possibly corresponds to TRBD1 (6 bases). The CDR3 is made up of 14 amino acids. The V end lost 5 bases, the J end lost 11 bases, and 21 bases lay between the germline ends. Per germline, CDR1 LNHDA and CDR2 SQIVND (reference sequence). The CDR3 region has the DNA TGTGCCAGTAGTGACAGGACAAGGTGGGGTATGTACACCTTC. Translated: CASSDRTRWGMYTF.

For the CDR3, the DNA is TGTGCCAGCTCACCATCAGTTGGCTACACCTTC. It yields the protein CASSPSVGYTF. This chain connects TRBV18 to TRBJ1-2; the D is unclear. Trimming took 2 bases from V and 7 from J, leaving 5 bases between them. The germline V gene encodes CDR1 KGHSH and CDR2 LQKENI. The CDR3 sequence is 11 residues long.

In its sample, this clone was seen a few times. The V and J genes are TRBV6-6 and TRBJ1-1; D is uncertain. The V gene lost 2 bases and the J gene lost 5 bases, with 15 bases spanning the gap. Germline V lookup: CDR1 MNHNY, CDR2 SVGAGI (reference sequence). The CDR3 consists of 15 residues. CDR3 DNA: TGTGCCAGCAGTTACGGGAGCGGGGTAGGGACTGAAGCTTTCTTT. Its translation is CASSYGSGVGTEAFF.

This clone was seen more than once but under ten times. This chain links TRBV5-1 with TRBJ2-7, with a tentative D call TRBD1 (5 bases). Germline V lookup: CDR1 SGHRS, CDR2 YFSETQ. Trimming left V 4 bases short and J 2 bases short, with 16 bases between. The CDR3 spans 15 residues. The CDR3 DNA follows: TGCGCCAGCAGCCTACATACCGACAGAACCTACGAGCAGTACTTC. This codes for CASSLHTDRTYEQYF. The variable domain in full, completed from reference TRBV5-1 and TRBJ2-7, reads KAGVTQTPRYLIKTRGQQVTLSCSPISGHRSVSWYQQTPGQGLQFLFEYFSETQRNKGNFPGRFSGRQFSNSRSEMNVSTLELGDSALYLCASSLHTDRTYEQYFGPGTRLTVT.

This clone was seen a few times. The rearrangement uses TRBV5-1 and TRBJ1-1; TRBD1 is a possible D gene (5 bases). Trimming stripped 0 bases from V and 7 bases from J, with 7 bases between. The germline V gene encodes CDR1 SGHRS and CDR2 YFSETQ. This CDR3 spans 12 amino acids. This CDR3 is CASSLEGNEAFF. The CDR3 nucleotides read TGCGCCAGCAGCTTGGAGGGGAATGAAGCTTTCTTT.

In this sample, this clone turned up a few times. The V call is TRBV7-2, the J call TRBJ2-1; unclear D gene. This CDR3 region has 11 residues. Germline V gene sequence: CDR1 SGHTA, CDR2 FQGNSA. V dropped 1 base and J dropped 9 bases, with 4 bases sitting between them. CDR3 region: CASSLDSEQFF. The CDR3 DNA is TGTGCCAGCAGCTTAGACAGTGAGCAGTTCTTC.

This clone has more than one count but fewer than ten. The chain combines TRBV28 with TRBJ1-5; 9 bases match TRBD1. Unmatched junction bases numbered 11, after V lost 5 bases and J lost 6 bases. From germline, CDR1 is MDHEN and CDR2 SYDVKM. This CDR3 comprises 16 residues. In DNA form, the CDR3 reads TGTGCCAGCAGTCACTACAGGGGGCGGGCGGGTCAGCCCCAGCATTTT. This translates into CASSHYRGRAGQPQHF.